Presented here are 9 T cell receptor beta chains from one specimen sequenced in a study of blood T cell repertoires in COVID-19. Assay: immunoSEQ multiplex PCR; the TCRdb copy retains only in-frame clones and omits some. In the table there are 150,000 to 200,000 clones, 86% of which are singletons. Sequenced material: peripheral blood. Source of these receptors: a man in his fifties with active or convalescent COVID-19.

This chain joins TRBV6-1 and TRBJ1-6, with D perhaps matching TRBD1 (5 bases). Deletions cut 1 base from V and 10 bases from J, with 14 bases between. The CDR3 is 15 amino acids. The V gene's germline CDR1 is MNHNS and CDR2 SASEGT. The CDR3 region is CASSEVYRSGSPLHF. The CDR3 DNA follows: TGTGCCAGCAGTGAAGTATACAGGAGCGGGTCACCCCTCCACTTT.

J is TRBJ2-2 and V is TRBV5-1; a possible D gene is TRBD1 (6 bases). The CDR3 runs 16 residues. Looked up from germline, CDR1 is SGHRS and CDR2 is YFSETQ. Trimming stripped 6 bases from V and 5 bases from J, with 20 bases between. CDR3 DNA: TGCGCCAGCACCCCCCGATCGCCACAGGGTACCGGGGAGCTGTTTTTT. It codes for CASTPRSPQGTGELFF.

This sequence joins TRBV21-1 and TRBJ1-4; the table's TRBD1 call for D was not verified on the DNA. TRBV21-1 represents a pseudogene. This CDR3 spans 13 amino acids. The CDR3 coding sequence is TGTGCCAGCAGCAAAGACAGTAATGAAAAACTGTTTTTT. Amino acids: CASSKDSNEKLFF.

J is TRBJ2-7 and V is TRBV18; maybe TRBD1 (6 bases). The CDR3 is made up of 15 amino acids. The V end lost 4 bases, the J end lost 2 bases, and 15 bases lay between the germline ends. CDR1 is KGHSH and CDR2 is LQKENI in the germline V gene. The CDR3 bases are TGTGCCAGCTCACGCTCACAGGGCGAAACCTACGAGCAGTACTTC. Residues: CASSRSQGETYEQYF.

CDR3 nucleotides: TGCGCCAGCAGCCAAGATTTCCGCGGGAACACTGAAGCTTTCTTT. It is translated as CASSQDFRGNTEAFF. The chain joins TRBV4-3 to TRBJ1-1; no firm D call. From germline, CDR1 is LGHNA and CDR2 YSLEER. V shed 0 bases and J shed 1 base, with 9 bases lying between them. This CDR3 spans 15 amino acids.

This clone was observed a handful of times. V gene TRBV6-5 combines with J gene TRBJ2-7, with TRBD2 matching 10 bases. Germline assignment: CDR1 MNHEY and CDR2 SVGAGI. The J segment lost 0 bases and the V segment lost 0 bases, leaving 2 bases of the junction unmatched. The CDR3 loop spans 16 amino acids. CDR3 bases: TGTGCCAGCAGTTACTCTCCTAGCGGGAGCTCCTACGAGCAGTACTTC. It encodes CASSYSPSGSSYEQYF.

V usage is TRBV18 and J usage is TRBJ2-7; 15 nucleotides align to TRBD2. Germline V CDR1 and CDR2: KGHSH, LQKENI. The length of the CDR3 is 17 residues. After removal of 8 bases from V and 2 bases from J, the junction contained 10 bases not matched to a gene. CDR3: CASSAGTSGRTTYEQYF. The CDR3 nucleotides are TGTGCCAGCAGCGCCGGGACTAGCGGGAGGACCACCTACGAGCAGTACTTC.

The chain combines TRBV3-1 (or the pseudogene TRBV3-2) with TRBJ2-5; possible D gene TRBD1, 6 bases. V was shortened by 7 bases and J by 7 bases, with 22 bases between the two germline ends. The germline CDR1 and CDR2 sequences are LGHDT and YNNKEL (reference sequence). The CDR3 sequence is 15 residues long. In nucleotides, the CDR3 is TGTGCCAGCAACACGGGAACAGGGAGCCGGGGGACCCAGTACTTC. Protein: CASNTGTGSRGTQYF.

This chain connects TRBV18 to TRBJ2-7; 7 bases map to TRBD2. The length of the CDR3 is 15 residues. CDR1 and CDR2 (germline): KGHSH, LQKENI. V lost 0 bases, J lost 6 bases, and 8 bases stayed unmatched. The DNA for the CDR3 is TGTGCCAGCTCACCACCGGTTGCGGGAGCTACCGAGCAGTACTTC. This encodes CASSPPVAGATEQYF.